This T cell receptor (beta chain) was obtained from a study of beta chain features in type 1 diabetes. Blood was collected once per donor into heparin, averaging roughly 0.12 L. The CDR3 is 16 residues long. Per the germline V gene, CDR1 is MGHRA and CDR2 is YSYEKL. V lost 5 bases to trimming and J lost 6 bases; unmatched junction nucleotides: 12. Reverse transcribing all isolated RNA meant expressed TCRB transcripts were sequenced. Produced via immunoSEQ multiplex PCR; TCRdb's table is partial and in-frame only. The sample has some 410,000 clones, about 14% seen once. This clonotype was sampled from a man aged 25-45 years in good health. The chain combines TRBV4-1 with TRBJ2-2; 7 bases are a match to TRBD1. The source material was naive CD4+ T cells from blood. This CDR3 is CASSYPKGAGSGELFF. Written as DNA, the CDR3 is TGCGCCAGCAGCTACCCGAAGGGGGCCGGCTCCGGGGAGCTGTTTTTT.